Listed here are 12 T cell receptor beta chains from one sample, sequenced in a study of technical replicates of blood from a handful of donors (dated by TCRdb to about 2017). The receptor library was made with the immunoSEQ multiplex PCR assay. Entries here come from immuneACCESS through TCRdb and include only in-frame sequences with V and J called. Some clones fail to appear in such tables; in the studies checked, an unresolved V gene covers under half of the shortfall, and the cause of the remainder is unknown. The sample profile shows 91,000 or so clones; about 95% of them were found once. The ten largest make up over 0.25% of the sample. Source material: T cells isolated from PBMCs. All receptors come from a human donor in good health.

This clone showed up just once. The chain is built from TRBV19 and TRBJ2-7; 9 nucleotides agree with TRBD1. Germline loops: CDR1 LNHDA, CDR2 SQIVND (reference sequence). CDR3 length equals 14 residues. The V gene end was trimmed by 6 bases and the J gene end by 5 bases; junction bases not matched to a gene: 8. The CDR3 DNA sequence: TGTGCCAGTAGCTACGGGACAGGGATAGACGAGCAGTACTTC. This translates into CASSYGTGIDEQYF.

The J gene is TRBJ1-1, the V gene TRBV29-1; possibly TRBD1 for D (6 bases). From germline, CDR1 is SQVTM and CDR2 ANQGSEA. The CDR3 totals 12 residues. V dropped 5 bases and J dropped 1 base, with 8 bases sitting between them. The CDR3 DNA sequence: TGCAGCGTTTTGGGGGCGAACACTGAAGCTTTCTTT. Translation gives CSVLGANTEAFF.

V is TRBV28 and J is TRBJ1-2; D remains unclear. V gave up 3 bases and J gave up 3 bases, with 8 bases separating them. Germline CDR1 is MDHEN and CDR2 is SYDVKM. The CDR3 extends over 13 amino acids. CDR3 DNA sequence: TGTGCCAGCAGTTTTTATCCGGACTATGGCTACACCTTC. Amino acids: CASSFYPDYGYTF.

The genes are TRBV5-4 and TRBJ2-7; tentative D call: TRBD2 (6 bases). V lost 1 base and J 2 bases, leaving 13 bases between the germline ends. CDR1 and CDR2 (germline): SGHNT, YYREEE (reference sequence). The CDR3 loop spans 15 amino acids. The CDR3 DNA sequence: TGTGCCAGCAGCTTGAGGCTAGCGCCTACCTACGAGCAGTACTTC. This translates into CASSLRLAPTYEQYF. Drawing the rest from reference TRBV5-4 and TRBJ2-7, the complete variable domain is ETGVTQSPTHLIKTRGQQVTLRCSSQSGHNTVSWYQQALGQGPQFIFQYYREEENGRGNFPPRFSGLQFPNYSSELNVNALELDDSALYLCASSLRLAPTYEQYFGPGTRLTVT.

V usage is TRBV18 and J usage is TRBJ2-1; 10 bases fit TRBD2. The ends lost 2 bases at V and 4 bases at J; junction bases unmatched: 8. CDR1 is KGHSH, CDR2 LQKENI, per germline. This CDR3 contains 17 residues. Here the CDR3 DNA reads TGTGCCAGCTCACCAAAGAGGCTAGCGGGAGTTTACAATGAGCAGTTCTTC. Protein product: CASSPKRLAGVYNEQFF.

The chain carries TRBV7-2 and TRBJ2-7; TRBD1 is a possible D gene (7 bases). Germline V gene data show CDR1 as SGHTA and CDR2 as FQGNSA. The CDR3 sequence is 16 residues long. Trimming took off 5 bases at V and 2 bases at J, with 19 bases between the two ends. The CDR3 reads CASSPLRGAEPYEQYF. In DNA form, the CDR3 reads TGTGCCAGCAGCCCCCTCAGGGGGGCCGAACCCTACGAGCAGTACTTC.

The V and J genes are TRBV4-2 and TRBJ2-1; 14 bases align to TRBD2. Trimming at V came to 3 bases and at J to 3 bases, leaving 1 base not matched to a gene. CDR1 is LGHNA and CDR2 is YNFKEQ in the germline V gene. CDR3 length equals 16 residues. CDR3 protein: CASSHGTSGSYNEQFF. The CDR3, as DNA: TGTGCCAGCAGCCACGGGACTAGCGGGAGCTACAATGAGCAGTTCTTC.

V and J are TRBV30 and TRBJ1-1; D ambiguous. Germline V CDR1 and CDR2: GTSNPN, SVGIG (reference sequence). CDR3 length: 13 residues. V lost 0 bases, J lost 6 bases, and 11 bases lay in between. The CDR3 DNA is TGTGCCTGGAGTGTAAGTCTACCCGCTGAAGCTTTCTTT. This sequence encodes CAWSVSLPAEAFF.

The genes are TRBV7-2 and TRBJ2-5, with 7 bases lining up with TRBD2. The V and J ends lost 1 base and 3 bases, in that order; junction bases with no gene match: 14. The germline gives CDR1 SGHTA, CDR2 FQGNSA. The CDR3 has 18 amino acids. The CDR3: CASSLVGVGSGPKETQYF. CDR3 coding DNA: TGTGCCAGCAGCTTAGTTGGGGTGGGTAGCGGGCCCAAAGAGACCCAGTACTTC.

This rearrangement joins TRBV18 to TRBJ2-7; 7 positions match TRBD1. Per germline, CDR1 KGHSH and CDR2 LQKENI. There are 18 residues in the CDR3. The ends lost 4 bases at V and 4 bases at J; junction bases unmatched: 19. This CDR3 is CASSLTQPTGRSLYEQYF. CDR3 DNA sequence: TGTGCCAGCTCACTAACTCAACCGACAGGGCGCAGCCTTTACGAGCAGTACTTC.

The chain joins TRBV5-6 to TRBJ2-7; the match to TRBD2 covers 8 bases. The CDR3 runs 14 residues. V was clipped by 2 bases and J by 6 bases; unmatched bases: 7. Germline CDR1 is SGHDT and CDR2 is YYEEEE. The CDR3: CASSLSAGVGEQYF. The DNA for the CDR3 is TGTGCCAGCAGCTTATCAGCGGGAGTAGGCGAGCAGTACTTC.

The V gene is TRBV7-9, the J gene TRBJ2-7; no clear D. V lost 5 bases, J lost 4 bases, and 6 bases lay in between. The germline CDR1 and CDR2 sequences are SEHNR and FQNEAQ (reference sequence). The CDR3 is 11 residues long. The CDR3, as DNA: TGTGCCAGCAGCCCCCGGTACGAGCAGTACTTC. It encodes CASSPRYEQYF.